This T cell receptor beta chain was obtained from a study of CD8 T cells in ankylosing spondylitis. Whole-study results and caveats: Disease-linked clones reportedly showed significant enrichment in matched ankylosing spondylitis synovial fluid. Clones that were linked to disease were CD8+ and were relatively rare in peripheral blood. Blood of patients with ankylosing spondylitis appeared to be characterized by a TCR beta motif of several highly homologous variants.

This clonotype was found many times. No antigen is known for it. As the method for making TCR beta libraries, quantitative 5'-RACE with molecular barcodes was used. TCRdb re-analysed the 5' RACE reads in MiXCR, keeping a single row per CDR3 protein. The data hold 250,000 to 350,000 distinct CDR3 sequences, with roughly 20% observed a single time. The V end was cut by 1 base, the J end by 6 bases, with 3 bases between. Germline lookup yields CDR1 LGHNA and CDR2 YNFKEQ. CDR3 size: 12 residues. Sequenced: blood, either unsorted or a sorted T cell fraction (not recorded which). This chain uses TRBV4-2 with TRBJ2-2, with D hard to call. The TCR comes from a male donor with ankylosing spondylitis or in good health (not recorded which). CDR3 bases: TGTGCCAGCAGCCAAGGCTCCGGGGAGCTGTTTTTT. Amino acids: CASSQGSGELFF.